This T cell receptor (beta chain) was profiled in a study of control samples from healthy donors and cancer patients. Sequencing used immunoSEQ multiplex PCR; TCRdb keeps in-frame clones, though not all of them. The data contain around 48,000 clones, over 90% of them singletons. Trimming pared 0 bases from V and 4 bases from J, leaving 9 bases between. The CDR3 has 15 amino acids. Germline CDR1 reads WNHNN; CDR2 reads SYGVQD (reference sequence). Input material: PBMCs. This chain links TRBV10-1 with TRBJ2-2; D is unclear. The receptor's source is a woman between 50 and 59 years old with head and neck cancer. CDR3 region: CASSESGKPTGELFF. The CDR3 DNA reads TGCGCCAGCAGTGAGTCGGGCAAGCCCACCGGGGAGCTGTTTTTT.